This T cell receptor beta chain was profiled in a study of blood T cell repertoires in COVID-19 (TCRdb year 2020). A note on the overall study: The collaborator samples originated in the United States, Italy and Spain and spanned the acute and convalescent phases of COVID-19. The material from the prospective study consisted of cDNA or gDNA derived from T cells, B-cell-depleted T cells, or PBMCs. Deeply sampled blood TCRbeta repertoires from subjects exposed to, actively infected with, or recovered from COVID-19 were included in the dataset. The repertoires were released in a freely available public database intended as a resource for research on the immune response to SARS-CoV-2. Samples came from the ongoing ImmuneRACE study (first 160 participants) plus 1,254 subjects from 6 global collaborators. A de-identified subject ID, COVID-19 status, age in years and sex were almost always included in the sample metadata. Where available, HLA class I and class II types were obtained from metadata supplied by the sample provider rather than from assay-based typing.

The germline V gene specifies MNHNS as CDR1 and SASEGT as CDR2. Taken from cysteine to phenylalanine, the CDR3 has 14 residues. Only CDR3 DNA remains: 42 bases, in frame from the first base. A distance of 10 bases separates the germline ends of V and J, which lose 2 bases and 6 bases respectively. TCRbeta CDR3 regions were amplified from genomic DNA using the immunoSEQ Assay, a bias-controlled multiplex PCR. From the authors' description of their analysis: Within the assay, amplification of reference gene primers was used to estimate how many nucleated cells each sample contained. Sequence reads were collapsed and filtered to measure the absolute abundance of every unique TCRbeta CDR3 rearrangement. For each sample, productive Simpson clonality was calculated as the square root of Simpson's diversity index over productive rearrangements. The clones in this table, taken by TCRdb from immuneACCESS, are in-frame only. Not every clone is retained; where verified, under half of the shortfall comes from an unresolved V gene, and the cause of the rest is unknown. The V and J calls and the clone size are those of that table, but D and trimming were determined from the DNA. The sample table shows about 210,000 clones, and 80% to 90% are seen once. About 8.1% of the sample goes to the ten largest clones.

In the prospective study, participants were roughly 18 to 90 years old, resided in about two dozen geographic areas of the United States, and were enrolled through a virtual design. To assign participants to cohorts, the prospective study relied on clinical history that participants themselves reported in a screening survey and a study questionnaire. For ImmuneRACE Cohort 3, a participant was defined as recovered based on two consecutive negative NP/OP PCR tests, clearance by a healthcare professional, or resolution of symptoms. In the prospective study, whole blood, serum and a nasopharyngeal or oropharyngeal swab were collected from each participant by mobile phlebotomists. Prospective study participants could optionally give additional blood draws and questionnaires over a roughly 2-month period. Blood samples from the prospective study were shipped frozen or at room temperature prior to DNA extraction.

Results the study describes overall, beyond this receptor: Clinical and demographic metadata were provided uncurated, with the amount varying by source and participant.

This clone was observed a handful of times. Its binding antigen is unknown. Base qualities are missing; no much larger clone stands one base away. The sequence was obtained from a woman in her late teens or twenties who had recovered from COVID-19. The sequence joins TRBV6-1 to TRBJ2-2, with the D gene too uncertain to name. Sequenced: PBMCs or T cells enriched from blood (not recorded which). The CDR3 is CASSESSEPGELFF. The DNA is TGTGCCAGCAGTGAATCCTCGGAGCCCGGGGAGCTGTTTTTT.